One sample yielded the 5 T cell receptor beta chains listed below, sequenced in a study of blood T cell repertoires in COVID-19. Repertoires were generated with immunoSEQ multiplex PCR, while TCRdb's copy carries only in-frame clones and drops some. Found here are tens of thousands of clones, 87% of them singletons; the top ten hold about 3%. What was sequenced was peripheral blood. These receptors were taken from a woman in her fifties or sixties with COVID-19, enrolled during active disease.

The chain recombines TRBV5-6 with TRBJ2-5; 7 nucleotides align to TRBD2. CDR1 and CDR2 (germline): SGHDT, YYEEEE. With V trimmed by 4 bases and J by 5 bases, 17 bases remained unmatched. This CDR3 spans 17 amino acids. The CDR3 spells CASSPVGSAGLGETQYF. The CDR3 DNA reads as TGTGCCAGCAGCCCCGTCGGGTCAGCGGGATTAGGGGAGACCCAGTACTTC.

This clone has only one observation. The genes are TRBV7-2 and TRBJ2-5; D unresolved. Germline V gives CDR1 SGHTA, CDR2 FQGNSA. CDR3 length equals 14 residues. V lost 0 bases to trimming and J lost 2 bases, with 7 bases between them. Here the CDR3 DNA reads TGTGCCAGCAGCTTAGCTCGCGCGCAAGAGACCCAGTACTTC. Translated, it gives CASSLARAQETQYF.

This clone appeared a single time. The DNA of the CDR3 is TGCGCCAGCAGCCCTGGACAGGGTTTCACCGGGGAGCTGTTTTTT. This codes for CASSPGQGFTGELFF. J is TRBJ2-2 and V is TRBV5-1, with TRBD1 matching over 8 bases. The CDR3 loop spans 15 amino acids. Germline V gene sequence: CDR1 SGHRS, CDR2 YFSETQ. Germline trimming cut 4 bases from V and 4 bases from J; bases unmatched to any gene: 6.

In this sample, this clone turned up once. V is TRBV9 and J is TRBJ1-5, with D hard to call. Trimming left V 4 bases short and J 7 bases short, with 15 bases between. CDR3 length: 14 amino acids. CDR1 is SGDLS, CDR2 YYNGEE, per germline. The CDR3 is CASSLGGSEQPQHF. CDR3 nucleotide sequence: TGTGCCAGCAGCTTGGGAGGGTCGGAACAGCCCCAGCATTTT.

In this sample, this clone turned up a few times. The chain carries TRBV5-6 and TRBJ1-2, with 9 bases that match TRBD1. CDR3 length equals 14 residues. Germline V gene sequence: CDR1 SGHDT, CDR2 YYEEEE. V was clipped by 4 bases and J by 9 bases; unmatched bases: 10. CDR3 in amino acids: CASSRGQGPLSYTF. CDR3 coding DNA: TGTGCCAGCAGCAGAGGACAGGGGCCTCTGAGCTACACCTTC.